This T cell receptor beta chain was identified during a study of human T cells and chemical hapten exposure. Study overall: The study sensitized with 2% DPC on an approximately 2 cm by approximately 2 cm patch of upper inner arm skin. Whole-study findings and limits: Relative to controls, expanded TCRs formed significantly more large CDR3 similarity clusters. Positively correlated with patch test score were the counts of PT1 expanded TCRs.

MiXCR, applied by TCRdb to the RACE reads, yields one record per CDR3 protein. The sample lists some 89,000 distinct CDR3 sequences, 25% to 35% occurring once. Germline V CDR1 and CDR2: SGDLS, YYNGEE. Between the trimmed V and J ends, which lost 0 bases and 1 base, there was a span of 11 bases. There are 15 residues in the CDR3. Remarks on this clonotype: Antigen specificity is unknown.

As for time point: patch test 3, about 24 weeks after DPC sensitization. The treatment: therapeutic diphenylcyclopropenone sensitization with weekly scalp DPC. Total RNA came from unfractionated whole blood. The material sequenced was whole blood, taken in connection with sensitization to the hapten diphenylcyclopropenone (DPC). The receptor was derived from a man aged 35-49 years with alopecia areata. Some clones in this sample may be carry-over from other donors' samples. The chain combines TRBV9 with TRBJ2-7; D may correspond to TRBD1 or TRBD2 (6 bases each). The CDR3 loop reads CASSVGGAASYEQYF. The CDR3 coding sequence is TGTGCCAGCAGCGTAGGGGGGGCCGCGTCCTACGAGCAGTACTTC.